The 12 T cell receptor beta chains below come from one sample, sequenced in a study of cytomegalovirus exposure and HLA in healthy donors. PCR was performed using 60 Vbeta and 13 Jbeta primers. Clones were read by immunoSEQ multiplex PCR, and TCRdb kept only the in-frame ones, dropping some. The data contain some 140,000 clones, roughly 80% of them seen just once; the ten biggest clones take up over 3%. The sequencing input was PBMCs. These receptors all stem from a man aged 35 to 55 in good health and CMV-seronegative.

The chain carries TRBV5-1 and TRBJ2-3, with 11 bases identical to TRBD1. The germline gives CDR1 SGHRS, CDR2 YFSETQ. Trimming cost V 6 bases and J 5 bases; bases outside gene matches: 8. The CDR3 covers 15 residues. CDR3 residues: CASNRDRGILDTQYF. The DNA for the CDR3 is TGCGCCAGCAACCGGGACAGGGGGATTTTAGATACGCAGTATTTT.

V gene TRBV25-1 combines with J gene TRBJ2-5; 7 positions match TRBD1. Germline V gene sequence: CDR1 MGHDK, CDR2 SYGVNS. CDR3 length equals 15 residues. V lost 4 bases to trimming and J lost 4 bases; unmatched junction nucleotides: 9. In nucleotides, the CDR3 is TGTGCCAGCAGTGCTACAGGGGTTTTTGGAGAGACCCAGTACTTC. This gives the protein CASSATGVFGETQYF.

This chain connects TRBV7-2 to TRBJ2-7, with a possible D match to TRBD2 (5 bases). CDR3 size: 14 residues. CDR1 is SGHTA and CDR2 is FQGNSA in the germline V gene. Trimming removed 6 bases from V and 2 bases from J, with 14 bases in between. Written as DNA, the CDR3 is TGTGCCAGCAGTAATTTTCGGGGTGCCTACGAGCAGTACTTC. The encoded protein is CASSNFRGAYEQYF.

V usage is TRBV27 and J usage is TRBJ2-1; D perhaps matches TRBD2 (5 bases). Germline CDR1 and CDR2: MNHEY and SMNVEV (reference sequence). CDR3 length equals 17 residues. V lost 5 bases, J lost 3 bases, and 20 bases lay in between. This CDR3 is CASSAAAPEAHYNEQFF. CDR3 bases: TGTGCCAGCAGTGCAGCTGCTCCGGAGGCCCACTACAATGAGCAGTTCTTC.

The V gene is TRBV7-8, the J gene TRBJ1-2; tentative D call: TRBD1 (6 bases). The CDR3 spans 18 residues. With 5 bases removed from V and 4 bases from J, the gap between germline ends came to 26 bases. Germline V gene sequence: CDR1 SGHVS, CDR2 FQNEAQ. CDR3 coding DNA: TGTGCCAGCAGCCCGCGTACCCCAGGGGAATTCTACGGCTATGGCTACACCTTC. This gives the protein CASSPRTPGEFYGYGYTF.

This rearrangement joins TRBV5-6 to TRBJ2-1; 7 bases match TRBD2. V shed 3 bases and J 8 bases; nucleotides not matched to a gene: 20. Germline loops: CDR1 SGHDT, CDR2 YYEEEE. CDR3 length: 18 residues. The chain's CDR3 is CASSSTGLLAPAFDEQFF. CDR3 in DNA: TGTGCCAGCAGCTCCACAGGCCTACTAGCGCCCGCCTTCGATGAGCAGTTCTTC.

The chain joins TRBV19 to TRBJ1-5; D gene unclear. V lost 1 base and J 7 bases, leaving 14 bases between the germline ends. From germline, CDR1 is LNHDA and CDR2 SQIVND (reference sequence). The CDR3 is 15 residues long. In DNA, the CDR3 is TGTGCCAGTAGTATAGGTGGTAGCCCCAAACAGCCCCAGCATTTT. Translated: CASSIGGSPKQPQHF.

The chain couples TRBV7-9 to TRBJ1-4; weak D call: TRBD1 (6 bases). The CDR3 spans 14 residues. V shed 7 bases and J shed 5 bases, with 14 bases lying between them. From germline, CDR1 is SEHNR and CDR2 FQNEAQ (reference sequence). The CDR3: CASIQGGGNEKLFF. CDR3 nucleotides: TGTGCCAGCATCCAAGGGGGGGGGAATGAAAAACTGTTTTTT.

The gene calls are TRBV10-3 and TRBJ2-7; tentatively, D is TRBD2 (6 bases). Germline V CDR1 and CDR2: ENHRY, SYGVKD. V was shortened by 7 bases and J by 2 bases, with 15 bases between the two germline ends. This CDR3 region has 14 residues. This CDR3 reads CAIMAGGAPYEQYF. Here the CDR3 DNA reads TGTGCCATCATGGCCGGGGGTGCCCCCTACGAGCAGTACTTC.

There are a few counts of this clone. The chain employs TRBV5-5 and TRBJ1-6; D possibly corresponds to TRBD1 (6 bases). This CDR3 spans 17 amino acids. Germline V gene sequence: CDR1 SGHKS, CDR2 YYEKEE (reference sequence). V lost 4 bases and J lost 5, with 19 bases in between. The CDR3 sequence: CASSLIPIDRNNSPLHF. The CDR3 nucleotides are TGTGCCAGCAGCCTAATTCCTATCGACAGGAATAATTCACCCCTCCACTTT.

The CDR3 DNA is TGTGCCAGCAGTTGGACAGACAAAGAGACCCAGTACTTC. Its translation: CASSWTDKETQYF. The chain joins TRBV6-6 to TRBJ2-5; D might be TRBD1 (6 bases). V was shortened by 4 bases and J by 3 bases, with 9 bases between the two germline ends. Germline V CDR1 and CDR2: MNHNY, SVGAGI (reference sequence). This CDR3 contains 13 residues.

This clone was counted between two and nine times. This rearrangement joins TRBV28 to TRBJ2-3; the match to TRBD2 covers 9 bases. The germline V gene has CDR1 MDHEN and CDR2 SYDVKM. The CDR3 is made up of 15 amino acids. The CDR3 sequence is CASNGLAGFTDTQYF. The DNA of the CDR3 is TGTGCTTCTAATGGGCTAGCGGGATTCACAGATACGCAGTATTTT.